This T cell receptor (beta chain) stems from a study of beta chain features in type 1 diabetes. Study context: Examination spanned about 99 million sorted cells from all samples. Regarding the study as a whole: Moderately but significantly shorter TCRB CDR3s were found in Type 1 diabetes patients in all four CD4+ subsets. Insertions were fewer and deletions more numerous at VDJ junctions in type 1 diabetes patients.

Germline V lookup: CDR1 KGHSH, CDR2 LQKENI. V gave up 3 bases and J gave up 6 bases, with 17 bases separating them. The CDR3 totals 15 residues. Expressed TCRB transcripts got sequenced, as all isolated RNA was reverse transcribed. Sequencing used immunoSEQ multiplex PCR; TCRdb keeps in-frame clones, though not all of them. The sample has hundreds of thousands of clones; 11% are singletons. This clone was observed a few times. Its antigen is not identified. The sample comprised naive CD4+ T cells from blood. The chain couples TRBV18 to TRBJ1-1; D possibly corresponds to TRBD1 (6 bases). The sequence came from a man aged 25-45 years with type 1 diabetes. The CDR3 region has the DNA TGTGCCAGCTCACCGAGGACAGCCGGCGGGCCTGAAGCTTTCTTT. Its translation is CASSPRTAGGPEAFF.